Below, 20 T cell receptor beta chains from the same sample are listed, as sequenced in a study of T cell repertoires in cytomegalovirus infection (dated by TCRdb to between 2018 and 2021). Instrument on record: Illumina HiSeq 1500. The public reads were reprocessed in TCRdb via fastp at Q25 and MiXCR, keeping in-frame beta chains. Identical CDR3 protein sequences are pooled into one entry, listed with their most common genes and DNA. The sample profile shows 150,000 to 200,000 distinct CDR3 sequences; under 25% of them were found once. In total, the top ten clones hold roughly 2.9% of the sample. Sequencing was done on a sample of PBMCs. The receptor source for this set is a human donor in good health (CMV status not recorded). Some clones in this sample may be carry-over from other donors' samples.

The genes are TRBV6-1 and TRBJ2-5, with a tentative D call TRBD2 (5 bases). The CDR3 runs to 13 residues. V was cut by 6 bases and J by 7 bases, with 15 bases left in between. Germline V CDR1 and CDR2: MNHNS, SASEGT. The CDR3 DNA follows: TGTGCCAGCAGCTACGATGTGAGGGTGACCCAGTACTTC. Protein: CASSYDVRVTQYF.

This clonotype was seen many times. The chain employs TRBV7-2 and TRBJ2-7, with 9 bases matching TRBD2. V was clipped by 5 bases and J by 2 bases; unmatched bases: 4. The CDR3 is 14 residues long. In germline, CDR1 is SGHTA, CDR2 FQGNSA. Here the CDR3 reads CASSPLAGAYEQYF. The CDR3 coding sequence is TGTGCCAGCAGCCCATTAGCGGGGGCCTACGAGCAGTACTTC.

The chain joins TRBV6-5 to TRBJ1-1; the D gene is possibly TRBD1 (5 bases). V lost 7 bases, J lost 1 base, and 16 bases lay in between. There are 15 residues in the CDR3. Germline CDR1 and CDR2: MNHEY and SVGAGI. The CDR3 sequence: CASIYDSSSNTEAFF. The CDR3 region has the DNA TGTGCCAGCATCTACGACAGCTCCTCGAACACTGAAGCTTTCTTT.

This clonotype was seen only a few times. This chain uses TRBV7-3 with TRBJ2-2; maybe TRBD1 (6 bases). From germline, CDR1 is SGHTA and CDR2 FQGTGA. The CDR3 is 19 amino acids. V was clipped by 1 base and J by 0 bases, with 18 bases between them. Here the CDR3 DNA reads TGTGCCAGCAGCTTAATCGGATCCCAGGGGACGACGAACACCGGGGAGCTGTTTTTT. The encoded protein is CASSLIGSQGTTNTGELFF.

This clonotype came up many times. The V and J genes are TRBV11-2 and TRBJ1-5; the D is unclear. Trimming shortened V by 3 bases and J by 6 bases, and 9 bases separated the two germline ends. This CDR3 comprises 13 residues. CDR1 is SGHAT and CDR2 is FQNNGV in the germline V gene. CDR3 in DNA: TGTGCCAGCAGCTTCTCAGAGTTTCAGCCCCAGCATTTT. Translating it yields CASSFSEFQPQHF.

This clonotype has ten or more counts. The V gene is TRBV12-3 or TRBV12-4, the J gene TRBJ1-3; D is uncertain. The CDR3 is made up of 13 amino acids. V lost 2 bases, J lost 3 bases, and 5 bases lay in between. The CDR3 coding sequence is TGTGCCAGCAGTTTATACCTTGGAAACACCATATATTTT. Protein sequence: CASSLYLGNTIYF.

V gene TRBV13 combines with J gene TRBJ2-1, with D perhaps TRBD2 (6 bases). The CDR3 runs to 15 residues. V lost 2 bases and J lost 3, with 11 bases in between. Germline V gene sequence: CDR1 PRHDT, CDR2 FYEKMQ (reference sequence). CDR3 bases: TGTGCCAGCAGCTTACGGCGGGGTGTCTACAATGAGCAGTTCTTC. Protein: CASSLRRGVYNEQFF.

This clonotype was seen once. This chain uses TRBV2 with TRBJ1-5; D might be TRBD1 (5 bases). CDR3 length: 14 amino acids. Between the trimmed V and J ends, which lost 6 bases and 6 bases, there was a span of 15 bases. From germline, CDR1 is SNHLY and CDR2 FYNNEI. CDR3 coding DNA: TGTGCCAGCAGCTCCGGACAAAGCGGTCAGCCCCAGCATTTT. Residues: CASSSGQSGQPQHF.

The chain couples TRBV29-1 to TRBJ2-3; 11 positions agree with TRBD2. CDR1 and CDR2 from the germline V gene are SQVTM and ANQGSEA. This CDR3 is built from 13 residues. V was clipped by 7 bases and J by 4 bases; unmatched bases: 4. The CDR3, as DNA: TGCAGCGGGCTAGCGGGAGGCGCAGATACGCAGTATTTT. Protein product: CSGLAGGADTQYF.

This chain joins TRBV20-1 and TRBJ1-5, with 9 bases that match TRBD1. This CDR3 has 15 amino acids. Germline loops: CDR1 DFQATT, CDR2 SNEGSKA (reference sequence). V lost 0 bases to trimming and J lost 9 bases; unmatched junction nucleotides: 9. The CDR3 sequence is CSARESWDRDRPQHF. The CDR3 nucleotides are TGCAGTGCTAGAGAGAGTTGGGACAGGGACAGGCCCCAGCATTTT.

This clonotype was seen ten or more times. This chain connects TRBV7-9 to TRBJ1-5, with 8 bases lining up with TRBD1. Germline CDR1 and CDR2: SEHNR and FQNEAQ (reference sequence). This CDR3 spans 15 amino acids. With V trimmed by 1 base and J by 7 bases, 6 bases remained unmatched. As DNA, the CDR3 is TGTGCCAGCAGCTTAGGGGACAGGTTAGGACAGCCCCAGCATTTT. This translates into CASSLGDRLGQPQHF.

This clonotype was recorded a few times. V gene TRBV12-3 or TRBV12-4 combines with J gene TRBJ2-3; 9 nucleotides line up with TRBD1. The CDR3 runs to 16 residues. Trimming took 2 bases from V and 6 from J; bases not matched to a gene: 9. The CDR3 region has the DNA TGTGCCAGCAGTTTATCGATCCCACAGGGGGCCGATACGCAGTATTTT. Its protein is CASSLSIPQGADTQYF.

This clonotype has just a few counts. The chain joins TRBV7-9 to TRBJ2-1; 9 nucleotides agree with TRBD2. V shed 0 bases, J shed 10 bases, and the junction held 4 bases outside the gene matches. Germline V gives CDR1 SEHNR, CDR2 FQNEAQ (reference sequence). The CDR3 sequence is 14 residues long. The CDR3 reads CASSLAVAGEEQFF. Written as DNA, the CDR3 is TGTGCCAGCAGCTTAGCGGTAGCGGGAGAGGAGCAGTTCTTC.

This clonotype showed up just a few times. This may arise from a read error, as a much more abundant clone is one base away. CDR3 DNA: TGTGCCAGCAGTAGGACTAGCGGGAGTACGAATGAGCAGTTCTTC. This translates into CASSRTSGSTNEQFF. The rearrangement uses TRBV6-1 and TRBJ2-1, with 13 bases aligning to TRBD2. This CDR3 is built from 15 residues. CDR1 is MNHNS, CDR2 SASEGT, per germline. Germline trimming cut 5 bases from V and 7 bases from J; bases unmatched to any gene: 5.

The chain carries TRBV29-1 and TRBJ2-6, with D perhaps matching TRBD1 (5 bases). Germline CDR1 is SQVTM and CDR2 is ANQGSEA. The CDR3 contains 17 residues. V shed 7 bases and J shed 4 bases, with 23 bases lying between them. DNA of the CDR3: TGCAGCGCAGAAGGGGCCGGACACTCAGGCGGGGCCAACGTCCTGACTTTC. Encoded protein: CSAEGAGHSGGANVLTF.

The chain carries TRBV19 and TRBJ2-7; maybe TRBD1 (5 bases). The germline V gene has CDR1 LNHDA and CDR2 SQIVND (reference sequence). V was cut by 6 bases and J by 2 bases, with 17 bases left in between. CDR3 size: 15 residues. This chain's CDR3 is CASRDGSAGTYEQYF. Here the CDR3 DNA reads TGTGCCAGTAGGGACGGGTCCGCAGGGACCTACGAGCAGTACTTC.

This clonotype was detected many times. V gene TRBV6-6 combines with J gene TRBJ1-5, with a weak D call TRBD1 (5 bases). Germline V lookup: CDR1 MNHNY, CDR2 SVGAGI (reference sequence). This CDR3 is built from 14 residues. Trimming cost V 4 bases and J 7 bases, with 14 bases left between them. CDR3 coding DNA: TGTGCCAGCAGTTTTTCCCTCGGGGACCAGCCCCAGCATTTT. It is translated as CASSFSLGDQPQHF.

The rearrangement links TRBV7-2 to TRBJ2-1; no firm D call. The V gene's germline CDR1 is SGHTA and CDR2 FQGNSA. Between the trimmed V and J ends, which lost 0 bases and 2 bases, there was a span of 11 bases. CDR3 length: 16 residues. CDR3 nucleotide sequence: TGTGCCAGCAGCTTAGCGTTGACTCGGACCTACAATGAGCAGTTCTTC. Translated: CASSLALTRTYNEQFF.

The genes are TRBV12-5 and TRBJ2-1, with TRBD2 matching 9 bases. Germline values: CDR1 LGHNT, CDR2 FRNRAP. With V trimmed by 3 bases and J by 9 bases, 12 bases remained unmatched. CDR3 length: 16 residues. The CDR3 loop is CASGFTSGGWQIEQFF. The DNA of the CDR3 is TGTGCTAGTGGTTTCACAAGCGGGGGGTGGCAGATTGAGCAGTTCTTC.

This clonotype was seen ten or more times. The rearrangement uses TRBV7-9 and TRBJ1-2; the D gene is possibly TRBD1 (6 bases). The germline V and J ends were trimmed by 5 bases and 4 bases, with 17 bases remaining between them. The germline V gene encodes CDR1 SEHNR and CDR2 FQNEAQ (reference sequence). The CDR3 contains 15 residues. The CDR3 nucleotides read TGTGCCAGCAGCCCGAGAGAAAAGACAGGCTATGGCTACACCTTC. As protein: CASSPREKTGYGYTF.